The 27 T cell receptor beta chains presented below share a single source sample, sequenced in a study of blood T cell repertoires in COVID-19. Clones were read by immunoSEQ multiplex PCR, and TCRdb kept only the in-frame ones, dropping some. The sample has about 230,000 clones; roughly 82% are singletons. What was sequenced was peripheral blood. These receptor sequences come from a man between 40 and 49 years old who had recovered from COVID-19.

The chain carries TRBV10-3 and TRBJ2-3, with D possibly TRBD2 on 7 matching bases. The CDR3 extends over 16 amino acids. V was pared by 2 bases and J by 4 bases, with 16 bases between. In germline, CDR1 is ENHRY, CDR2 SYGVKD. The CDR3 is CAISEGGEGVADTQYF. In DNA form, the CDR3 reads TGTGCCATCAGTGAGGGCGGGGAGGGGGTGGCAGATACGCAGTATTTT.

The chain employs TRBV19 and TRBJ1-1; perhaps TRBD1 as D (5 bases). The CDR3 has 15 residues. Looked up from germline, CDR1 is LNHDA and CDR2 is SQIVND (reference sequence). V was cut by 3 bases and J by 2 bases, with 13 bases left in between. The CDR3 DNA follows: TGTGCCAGTAGTATTCTGACAGCGACCAACACTGAAGCTTTCTTT. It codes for CASSILTATNTEAFF.

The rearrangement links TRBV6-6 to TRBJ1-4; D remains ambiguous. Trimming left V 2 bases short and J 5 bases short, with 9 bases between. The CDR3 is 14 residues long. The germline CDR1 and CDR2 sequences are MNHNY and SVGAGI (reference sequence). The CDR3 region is CASSYRGYNEKLFF. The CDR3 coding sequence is TGTGCCAGCAGTTACAGAGGGTACAATGAAAAACTGTTTTTT.

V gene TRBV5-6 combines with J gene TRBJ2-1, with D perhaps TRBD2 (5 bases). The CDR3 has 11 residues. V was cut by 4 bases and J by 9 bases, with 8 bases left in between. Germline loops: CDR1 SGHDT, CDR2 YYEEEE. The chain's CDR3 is CASSHGVEQFF. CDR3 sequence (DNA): TGTGCCAGCAGCCACGGGGTTGAGCAGTTCTTC.

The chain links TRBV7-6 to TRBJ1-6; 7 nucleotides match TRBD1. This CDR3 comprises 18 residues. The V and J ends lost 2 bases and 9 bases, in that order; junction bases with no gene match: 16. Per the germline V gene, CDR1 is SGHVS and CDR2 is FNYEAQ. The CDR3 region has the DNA TGTGCCAGCAGCTTAAGGCCCCACGTAACAGGGGATGCTTCACCCCTCCACTTT. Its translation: CASSLRPHVTGDASPLHF.

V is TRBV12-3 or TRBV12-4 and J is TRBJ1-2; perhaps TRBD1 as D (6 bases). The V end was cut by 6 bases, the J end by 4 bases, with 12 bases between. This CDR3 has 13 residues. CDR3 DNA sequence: TGTGCCAGCAGCCCCCTAGGGGGCTATGGCTACACCTTC. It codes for CASSPLGGYGYTF.

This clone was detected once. CDR3 loop: CASSRQGGNQPQHF. CDR3 coding DNA: TGTGCCAGCAGCCGTCAAGGGGGAAATCAGCCCCAGCATTTT. This chain connects TRBV5-4 to TRBJ1-5, with TRBD1 as a possible D gene (6 bases). CDR1 is SGHNT and CDR2 is YYREEE in the germline V gene (reference sequence). The ends were cut back, 4 bases at V and 4 bases at J, with 12 bases in the middle. This CDR3 is 14 amino acids long.

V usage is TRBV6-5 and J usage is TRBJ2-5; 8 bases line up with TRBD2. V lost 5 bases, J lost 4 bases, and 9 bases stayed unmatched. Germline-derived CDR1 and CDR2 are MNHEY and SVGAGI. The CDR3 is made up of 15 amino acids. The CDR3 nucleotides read TGTGCCAGCAGTCCTCCGGGAGGGGCGAGAGAGACCCAGTACTTC. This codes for CASSPPGGARETQYF.

CDR3 DNA sequence: TGTGCCAGCAGCCCTACTACTGGAAACACCATATATTTT. This translates into CASSPTTGNTIYF. The chain combines TRBV7-2 with TRBJ1-3; D is unclear. V lost 5 bases, J lost 2 bases, and 7 bases lay in between. Germline V gene lookup returns CDR1 SGHTA and CDR2 FQGNSA. The CDR3 is 13 amino acids.

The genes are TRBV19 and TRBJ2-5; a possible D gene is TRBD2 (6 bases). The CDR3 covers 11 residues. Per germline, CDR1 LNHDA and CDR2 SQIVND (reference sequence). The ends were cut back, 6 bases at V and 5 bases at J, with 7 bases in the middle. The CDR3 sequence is CASRRGETQYF. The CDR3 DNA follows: TGTGCCAGTAGGCGGGGCGAGACCCAGTACTTC.

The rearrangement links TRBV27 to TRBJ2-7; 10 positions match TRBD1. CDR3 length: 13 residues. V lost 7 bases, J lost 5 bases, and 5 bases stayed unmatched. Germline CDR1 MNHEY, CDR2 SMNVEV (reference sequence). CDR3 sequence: CASTGTGAHEQYF. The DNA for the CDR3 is TGTGCCAGCACCGGGACAGGGGCTCACGAGCAGTACTTC.

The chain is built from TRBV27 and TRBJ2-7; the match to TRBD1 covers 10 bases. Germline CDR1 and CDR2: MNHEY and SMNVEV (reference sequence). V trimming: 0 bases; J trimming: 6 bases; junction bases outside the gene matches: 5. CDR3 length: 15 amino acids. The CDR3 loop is CASSLSDRGGFEQYF. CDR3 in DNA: TGTGCCAGCAGTTTATCGGACAGGGGGGGATTCGAGCAGTACTTC.

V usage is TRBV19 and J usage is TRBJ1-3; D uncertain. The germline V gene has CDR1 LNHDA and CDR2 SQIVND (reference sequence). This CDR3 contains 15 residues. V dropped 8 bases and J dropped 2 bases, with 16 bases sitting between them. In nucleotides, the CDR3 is TGTGCCAGTCTCCGGAGGGAGATCCCTGGAAACACCATATATTTT. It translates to CASLRREIPGNTIYF.

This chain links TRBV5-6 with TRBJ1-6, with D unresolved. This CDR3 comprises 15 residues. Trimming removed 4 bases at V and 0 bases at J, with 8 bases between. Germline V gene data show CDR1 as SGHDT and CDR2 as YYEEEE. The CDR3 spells CASSPRGSYNSPLHF. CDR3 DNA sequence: TGTGCCAGCAGCCCCCGGGGCTCCTATAATTCACCCCTCCACTTT.

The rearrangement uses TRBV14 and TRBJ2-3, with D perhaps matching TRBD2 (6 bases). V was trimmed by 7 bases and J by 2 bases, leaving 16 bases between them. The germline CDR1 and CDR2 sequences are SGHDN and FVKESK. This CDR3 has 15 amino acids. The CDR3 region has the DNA TGTGCCAGCAACCCACCAGGGACTGACACAGATACGCAGTATTTT. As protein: CASNPPGTDTDTQYF.

The CDR3 coding sequence is TGTGCCAGCAGTTACTCCGTCTACGAGCAGTACTTC. As protein: CASSYSVYEQYF. The genes are TRBV6-2 or TRBV6-3 and TRBJ2-7; D unresolved. The germline V gene has CDR1 MNHEY and CDR2 SVGEGT. This CDR3 has 12 amino acids. Trimming took off 0 bases at V and 3 bases at J, with 3 bases between the two ends.

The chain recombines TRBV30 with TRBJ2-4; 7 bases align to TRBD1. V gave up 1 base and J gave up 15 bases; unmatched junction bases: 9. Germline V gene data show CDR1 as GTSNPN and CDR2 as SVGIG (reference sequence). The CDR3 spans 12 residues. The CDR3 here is CAWSARQGSGYF. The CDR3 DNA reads TGTGCCTGGAGTGCCCGACAGGGTTCGGGGTACTTC.

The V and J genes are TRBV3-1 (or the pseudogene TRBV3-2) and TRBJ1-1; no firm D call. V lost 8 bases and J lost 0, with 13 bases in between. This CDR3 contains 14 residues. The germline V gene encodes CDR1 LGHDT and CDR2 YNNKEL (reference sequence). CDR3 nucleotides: TGTGCCAGCGGCGGTGCGGAGATGAACACTGAAGCTTTCTTT. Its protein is CASGGAEMNTEAFF.

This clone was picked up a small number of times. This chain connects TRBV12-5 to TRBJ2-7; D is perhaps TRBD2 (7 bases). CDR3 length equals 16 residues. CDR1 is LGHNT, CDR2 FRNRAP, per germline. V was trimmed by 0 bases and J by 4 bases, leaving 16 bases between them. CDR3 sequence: CASGLVRGLSGYEQYF. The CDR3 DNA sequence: TGTGCTAGTGGTTTGGTCAGGGGACTAAGCGGGTACGAGCAGTACTTC.

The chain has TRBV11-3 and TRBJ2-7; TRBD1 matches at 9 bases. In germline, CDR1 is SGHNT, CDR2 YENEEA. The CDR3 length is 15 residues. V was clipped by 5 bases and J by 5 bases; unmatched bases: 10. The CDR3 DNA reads TGTGCCAGCAGCCCCATTCGACAGGGGGGCGACGAGCAGTACTTC. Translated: CASSPIRQGGDEQYF. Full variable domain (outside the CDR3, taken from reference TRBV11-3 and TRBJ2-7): EAGVVQSPRYKIIEKKQPVAFWCNPISGHNTLYWYLQNLGQGPELLIRYENEEAVDDSQLPKDRFSAERLKGVDSTLKIQPAELGDSAVYLCASSPIRQGGDEQYFGPGTRLTVT.

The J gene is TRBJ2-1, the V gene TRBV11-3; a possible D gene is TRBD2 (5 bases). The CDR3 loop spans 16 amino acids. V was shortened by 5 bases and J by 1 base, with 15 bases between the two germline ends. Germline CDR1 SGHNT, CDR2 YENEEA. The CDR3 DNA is TGTGCCAGCAGCCCTGGACTTTTGGGATCCTACAATGAGCAGTTCTTC. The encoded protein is CASSPGLLGSYNEQFF.

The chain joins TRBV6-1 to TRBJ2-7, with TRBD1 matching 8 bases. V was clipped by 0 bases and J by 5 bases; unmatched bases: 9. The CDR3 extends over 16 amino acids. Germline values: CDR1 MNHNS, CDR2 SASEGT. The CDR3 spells CASSEARYQGADEQYF. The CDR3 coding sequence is TGTGCCAGCAGTGAAGCCAGGTACCAGGGGGCGGACGAGCAGTACTTC.

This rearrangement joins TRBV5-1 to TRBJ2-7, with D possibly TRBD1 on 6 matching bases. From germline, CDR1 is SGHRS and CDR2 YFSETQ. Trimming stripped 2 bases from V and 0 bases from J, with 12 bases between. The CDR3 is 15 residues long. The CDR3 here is CASSLTGYASYEQYF. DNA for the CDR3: TGCGCCAGCAGCTTAACAGGGTACGCCTCCTACGAGCAGTACTTC. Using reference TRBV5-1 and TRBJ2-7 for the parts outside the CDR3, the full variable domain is KAGVTQTPRYLIKTRGQQVTLSCSPISGHRSVSWYQQTPGQGLQFLFEYFSETQRNKGNFPGRFSGRQFSNSRSEMNVSTLELGDSALYLCASSLTGYASYEQYFGPGTRLTVT.

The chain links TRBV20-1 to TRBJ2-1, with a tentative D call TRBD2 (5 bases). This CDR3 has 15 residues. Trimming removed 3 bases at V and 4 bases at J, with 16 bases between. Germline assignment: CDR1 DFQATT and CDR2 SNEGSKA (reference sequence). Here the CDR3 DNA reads TGCAGTGCTAGTTATGCCCTCGGGGTTTACAATGAGCAGTTCTTC. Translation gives CSASYALGVYNEQFF.

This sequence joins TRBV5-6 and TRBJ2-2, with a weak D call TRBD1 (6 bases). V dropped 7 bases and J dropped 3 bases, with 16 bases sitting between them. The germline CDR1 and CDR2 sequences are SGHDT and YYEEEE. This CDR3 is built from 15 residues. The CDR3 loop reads CASQGRTAYTGELFF. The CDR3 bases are TGTGCCAGCCAGGGAAGGACAGCCTACACCGGGGAGCTGTTTTTT.

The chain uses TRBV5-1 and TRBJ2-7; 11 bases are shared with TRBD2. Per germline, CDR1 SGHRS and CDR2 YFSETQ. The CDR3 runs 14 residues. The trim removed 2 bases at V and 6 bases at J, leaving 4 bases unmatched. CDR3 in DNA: TGCGCCAGCAGCTTCACTAGCGGGAGCTCCGAGCAGTACTTC. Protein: CASSFTSGSSEQYF. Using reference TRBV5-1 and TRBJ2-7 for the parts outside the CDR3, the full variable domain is KAGVTQTPRYLIKTRGQQVTLSCSPISGHRSVSWYQQTPGQGLQFLFEYFSETQRNKGNFPGRFSGRQFSNSRSEMNVSTLELGDSALYLCASSFTSGSSEQYFGPGTRLTVT.

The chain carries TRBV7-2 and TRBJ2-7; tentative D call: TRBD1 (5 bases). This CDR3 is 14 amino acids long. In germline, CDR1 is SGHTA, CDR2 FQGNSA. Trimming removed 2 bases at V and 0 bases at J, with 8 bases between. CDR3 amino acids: CASSLLQGSYEQYF. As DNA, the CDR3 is TGTGCCAGCAGCTTACTGCAGGGCTCCTACGAGCAGTACTTC.